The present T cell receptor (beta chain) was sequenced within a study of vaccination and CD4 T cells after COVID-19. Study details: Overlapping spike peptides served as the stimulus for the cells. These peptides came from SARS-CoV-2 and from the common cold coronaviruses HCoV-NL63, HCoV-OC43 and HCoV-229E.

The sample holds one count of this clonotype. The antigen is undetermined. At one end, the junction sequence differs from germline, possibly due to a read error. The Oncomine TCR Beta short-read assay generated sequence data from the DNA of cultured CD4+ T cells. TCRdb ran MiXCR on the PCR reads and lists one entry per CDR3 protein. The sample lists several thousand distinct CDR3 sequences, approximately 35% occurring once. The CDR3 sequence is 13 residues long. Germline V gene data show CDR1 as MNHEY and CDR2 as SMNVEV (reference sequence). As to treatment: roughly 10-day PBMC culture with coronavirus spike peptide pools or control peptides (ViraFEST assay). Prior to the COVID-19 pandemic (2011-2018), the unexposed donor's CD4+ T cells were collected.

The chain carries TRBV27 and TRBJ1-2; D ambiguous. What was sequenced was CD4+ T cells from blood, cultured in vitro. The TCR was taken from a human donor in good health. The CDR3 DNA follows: TGTGCCAGCGGTTTCACCCCAGAGACTGGCTACACCTTC. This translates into CASGFTPETGYTF.